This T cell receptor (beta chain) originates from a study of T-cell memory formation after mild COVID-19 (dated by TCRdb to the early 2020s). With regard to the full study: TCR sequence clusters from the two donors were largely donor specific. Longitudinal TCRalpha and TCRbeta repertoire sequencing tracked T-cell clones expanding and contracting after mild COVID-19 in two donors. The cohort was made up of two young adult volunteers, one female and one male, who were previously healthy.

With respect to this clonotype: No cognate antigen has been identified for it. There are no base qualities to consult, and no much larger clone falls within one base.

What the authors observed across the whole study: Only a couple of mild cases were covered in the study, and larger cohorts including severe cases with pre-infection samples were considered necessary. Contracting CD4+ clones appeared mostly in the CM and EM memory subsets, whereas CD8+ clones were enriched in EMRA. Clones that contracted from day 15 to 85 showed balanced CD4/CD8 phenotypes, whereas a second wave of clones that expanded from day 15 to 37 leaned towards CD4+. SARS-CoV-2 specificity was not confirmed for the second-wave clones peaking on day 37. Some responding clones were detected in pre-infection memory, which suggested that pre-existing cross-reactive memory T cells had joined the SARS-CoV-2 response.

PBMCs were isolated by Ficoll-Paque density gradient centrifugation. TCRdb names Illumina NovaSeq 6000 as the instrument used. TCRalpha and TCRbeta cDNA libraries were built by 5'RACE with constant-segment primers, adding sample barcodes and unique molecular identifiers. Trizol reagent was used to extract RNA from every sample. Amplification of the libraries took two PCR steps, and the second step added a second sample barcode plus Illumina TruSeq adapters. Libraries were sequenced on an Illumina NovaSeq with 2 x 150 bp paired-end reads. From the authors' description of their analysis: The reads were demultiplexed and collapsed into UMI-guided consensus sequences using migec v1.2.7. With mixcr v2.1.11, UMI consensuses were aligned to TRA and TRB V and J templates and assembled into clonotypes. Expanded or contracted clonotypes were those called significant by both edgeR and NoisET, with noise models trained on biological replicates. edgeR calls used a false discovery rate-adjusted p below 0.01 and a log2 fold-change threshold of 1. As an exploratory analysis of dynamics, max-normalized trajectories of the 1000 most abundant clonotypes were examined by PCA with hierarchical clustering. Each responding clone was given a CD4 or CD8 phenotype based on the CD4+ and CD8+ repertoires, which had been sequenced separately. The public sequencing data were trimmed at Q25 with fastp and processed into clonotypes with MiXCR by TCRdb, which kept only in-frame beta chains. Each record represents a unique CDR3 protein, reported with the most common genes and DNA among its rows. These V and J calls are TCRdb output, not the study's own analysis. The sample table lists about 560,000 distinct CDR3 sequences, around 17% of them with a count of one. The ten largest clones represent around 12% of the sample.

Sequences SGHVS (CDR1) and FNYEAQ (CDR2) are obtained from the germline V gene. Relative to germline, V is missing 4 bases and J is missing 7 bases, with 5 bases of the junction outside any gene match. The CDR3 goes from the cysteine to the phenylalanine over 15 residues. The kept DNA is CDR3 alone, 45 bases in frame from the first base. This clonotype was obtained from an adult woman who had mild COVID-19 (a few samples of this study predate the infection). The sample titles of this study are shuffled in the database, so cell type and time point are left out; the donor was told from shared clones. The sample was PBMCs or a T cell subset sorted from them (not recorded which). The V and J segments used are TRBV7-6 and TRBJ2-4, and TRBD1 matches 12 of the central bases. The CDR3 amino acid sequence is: CASSSGTGGGNIQYF. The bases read TGTGCCAGCAGCTCCGGGACAGGGGGCGGCAACATTCAGTACTTC.